The next 10 T cell receptor beta chains were all read from a single sample in a study of blood T cell repertoires in COVID-19. Using immunoSEQ multiplex PCR, the repertoire was profiled, and TCRdb retains in-frame clones only, with some absent. This table holds approximately 180,000 clones, about 87% found once. The sequenced material came from peripheral blood. Source of these receptors: a middle-aged man with active or convalescent COVID-19.

This clone was seen only a few times. The chain couples TRBV7-2 to TRBJ2-1; the match to TRBD2 covers 7 bases. Per germline, CDR1 SGHTA and CDR2 FQGNSA. This CDR3 region has 15 residues. The junction had 10 bases not matched to a gene; V was cut back by 6 bases and J by 5 bases. The CDR3 loop reads CASSYRGERNNEQFF. The CDR3 DNA is TGTGCCAGCAGTTATCGGGGGGAGCGGAACAATGAGCAGTTCTTC.

V and J are TRBV5-1 and TRBJ2-1; 7 bases line up with TRBD2. V trimming: 2 bases; J trimming: 9 bases; junction bases outside the gene matches: 11. In germline, CDR1 is SGHRS, CDR2 YFSETQ. The CDR3 has 15 residues. CDR3 amino acids: CASSFGSGVQGEQFF. In DNA, the CDR3 is TGCGCCAGCAGCTTCGGGAGCGGGGTCCAAGGTGAGCAGTTCTTC.

The CDR3 DNA reads as TGTGCCAGCAGTAGATCTGGACAGTCATATGGCTACACCTTC. Its protein product is CASSRSGQSYGYTF. The V gene is TRBV6-5, the J gene TRBJ1-2, with D possibly TRBD1 on 6 matching bases. The V gene lost 5 bases and the J gene lost 5 bases, with 15 bases spanning the gap. CDR1 is MNHEY, CDR2 SVGAGI, per germline. CDR3 length: 14 amino acids.

This clone turned up a few times. This chain connects TRBV19 to TRBJ1-6; a possible D gene is TRBD1 (5 bases). The CDR3 is 13 residues long. V lost 4 bases and J lost 9, with 10 bases in between. Per germline, CDR1 LNHDA and CDR2 SQIVND (reference sequence). As DNA, the CDR3 is TGTGCCAGTAGTAGAAGACAGACTTCACCCCTCCACTTT. It codes for CASSRRQTSPLHF.

This clone was seen just once. Other DNA sequences in this specimen translate into the identical CDR3. This chain links TRBV9 with TRBJ2-7, with D tentatively TRBD2 (7 bases). Per germline, CDR1 SGDLS and CDR2 YYNGEE. V dropped 0 bases and J dropped 2 bases, with 12 bases sitting between them. The CDR3 runs 15 residues. The CDR3 region is CASSVGGGAPYEQYF. CDR3 bases: TGTGCCAGCAGCGTAGGTGGGGGGGCCCCCTACGAGCAGTACTTC.

This sequence joins TRBV4-3 and TRBJ2-5; D unclear. CDR3 size: 13 residues. V was trimmed by 1 base and J by 2 bases, leaving 5 bases between them. Germline CDR1 LGHNA, CDR2 YSLEER. CDR3 in amino acids: CASSQGDQETQYF. CDR3 coding DNA: TGCGCCAGCAGCCAAGGCGATCAAGAGACCCAGTACTTC.

The V call is TRBV9, the J call TRBJ1-4; 9 nucleotides match TRBD1. Germline V lookup: CDR1 SGDLS, CDR2 YYNGEE. With V trimmed by 0 bases and J by 6 bases, 0 bases remained unmatched. This CDR3 has 14 residues. The CDR3 nucleotides read TGTGCCAGCAGCGTAGGACAGGGGGATGAAAAACTGTTTTTT. Amino acids: CASSVGQGDEKLFF.

This clone was detected only a few times. The V and J genes are TRBV4-3 and TRBJ1-3, with D possibly being TRBD1 (5 bases). The V and J ends lost 4 bases and 2 bases respectively, with 18 bases between them. This CDR3 has 17 amino acids. Germline V gene sequence: CDR1 LGHNA, CDR2 YSLEER. The CDR3 bases are TGCGCCAGCAGCCTAATTCGGGGGTTCGGGGCTGGAAACACCATATATTTT. The encoded protein is CASSLIRGFGAGNTIYF.

The chain combines TRBV7-3 with TRBJ1-5, with D possibly being TRBD1 (6 bases). The CDR3 has 15 amino acids. Germline values: CDR1 SGHTA, CDR2 FQGTGA. V lost 1 base and J 6 bases, leaving 13 bases between the germline ends. CDR3 amino acids: CASSLRRQAVQPQHF. The CDR3 DNA is TGTGCCAGCAGCTTAAGGAGACAGGCTGTTCAGCCCCAGCATTTT.

This clone was detected a few times. This chain uses TRBV7-2 with TRBJ2-5, with a tentative D call TRBD2 (5 bases). CDR3 length: 15 residues. The V end was cut by 3 bases, the J end by 4 bases, with 15 bases between. The germline V gene has CDR1 SGHTA and CDR2 FQGNSA. The CDR3 nucleotides read TGTGCCAGCAGCTTTTTTCTTGGAGGTCGAGAGACCCAGTACTTC. Amino acids: CASSFFLGGRETQYF.